This TCR beta chain was found in a study of immune heterogeneity within non-small cell lung tumors. The wider study: It was found that the tumors were several squamous cell carcinomas, approximately nine non-squamous carcinomas and 1 not otherwise specified. Study-level results: With local tumor mutational burden, local T-cell clonality showed a moderate but significant correlation (R about 0.34). Identical dominant CDR3 beta clonotypes showed recurrence across tumor sites within a patient, and site-unique high-frequency clones were also present. Between one patient and another, high-frequency T-cell receptor beta clonotypes were largely distinct.

The CDR3 sequence is 13 residues long. The V and J ends lost 5 bases and 4 bases, in that order; junction bases with no gene match: 4. Germline V gene sequence: CDR1 MRHNA, CDR2 SNTAGT. Bulk tumor genomic DNA (about 590 ng per sample) served as template. Widely spaced biopsies, several per primary tumor, were obtained at surgery. With untreated, newly diagnosed non-small cell lung cancer, the patients went on to undergo curative surgery. Details on this clonotype: Its antigen remains unknown.

Multiplex PCR amplified TCR beta CDR3 with 32 V and 13 J primers. TCRdb ran MiXCR on the multiplex PCR reads and lists one entry per CDR3 protein. The data hold more than 14,000 distinct CDR3 sequences, with approximately 26% observed a single time. The source material was lung tumor tissue. This receptor was obtained from a man aged 35 to 55 with non-small cell lung cancer. The rearrangement uses TRBV6-4 and TRBJ1-1; 7 bases are shared with TRBD1. For the CDR3, the DNA is TGTGCCAGCAGTCAAGCAGGGGGCACTGAAGCTTTCTTT. Translation gives CASSQAGGTEAFF.